This T cell receptor (beta chain) was sequenced for a study of identical twins. General study findings and limits: These conclusions were based on statistical analysis (cross-sectional, not following the same donors). Partly confounded zero-insertion analyses could result from invariant MAIT and iNKT cells. Twins showed weaker excess sharing in their beta out-of-frame sequences.

The V and J ends lost 1 base and 2 bases respectively, with 8 bases between them. The CDR3 is 14 amino acids. Germline V gene data show CDR1 as LGHNA and CDR2 as YNFKEQ. This clonotype has a handful of counts. The antigen remains unidentified. Template switching, a step in the protocol, added a universal primer site, and cDNA carried unique molecular identifiers. TCRdb called the 5' RACE reads again in MiXCR, with one record for every CDR3 protein. The repertoire holds some 1,600,000 distinct CDR3 sequences, with less than 40% as singletons. The source of this sequence is a newborn girl in good health. The chain links TRBV4-2 to TRBJ1-1, with D unclear. The sequencing input was cord blood. This CDR3 reads CASSQVASNTEAFF. The CDR3 nucleotides are TGTGCCAGCAGCCAAGTGGCCTCAAACACTGAAGCTTTCTTT.